This is a list of T cell receptor beta chains from one sample in a study of CD8 T cell repertoires and HIV-1 epitope variants. These TCRs are of unknown antigen specificity. Assay used: immunoSEQ multiplex PCR; TCRdb lists only in-frame clones, some missing. There are around 5,700 clones in the sample; 65% to 70% occur only once, and less than 50% lies in the top ten. Input material: cultured CD8+ T cells derived from PBMCs. These receptors were obtained from a male donor with HIV. CDR3s include the opening cysteine and the closing phenylalanine or tryptophan. The D gene is left open where the match is weak. Rows may omit the clone size; those that give it use once, few, many or a size class.

cdr3_aa: CASVSPSGHVQETQYF; cdr3_nt: TGTGCCAGCGTTAGTCCTAGCGGCCACGTTCAAGAGACCCAGTACTTC; clone_size: .; v_call: TRBV28; d_call: TRBD2; j_call: TRBJ2-5
cdr3_aa: CASSMTGRQSIQYF; cdr3_nt: TGTGCCAGTAGTATGACAGGCCGTCAGTCCATTCAGTACTTC; clone_size: .; v_call: TRBV19; d_call: .; j_call: TRBJ2-4
cdr3_aa: CASSQGWRTGPWGSGRLYEQYF; cdr3_nt: TGTGCCAGCAGCCAAGGGTGGAGGACGGGACCCTGGGGTAGCGGGAGACTCTACGAGCAGTACTTC; clone_size: few; v_call: TRBV14; d_call: TRBD2; j_call: TRBJ2-7
cdr3_aa: CASSRGTEAFF; cdr3_nt: TGTGCCAGCAGTAGAGGCACTGAAGCTTTCTTT; clone_size: few; v_call: TRBV21-1; d_call: .; j_call: TRBJ1-1
cdr3_aa: CASSLREGNEKLFF; cdr3_nt: TGTGCTAGCAGTTTAAGGGAGGGTAATGAAAAACTGTTTTTT; clone_size: .; v_call: TRBV27; d_call: .; j_call: TRBJ1-4
cdr3_aa: CASSSGTPDDRTDTQYF; cdr3_nt: TGTGCCAGCAGCTCCGGGACACCGGACGACCGCACAGATACGCAGTATTTT; clone_size: .; v_call: TRBV13; d_call: .; j_call: TRBJ2-3
cdr3_aa: CASRPGLAGGGELFF; cdr3_nt: TGTGCCAGCAGACCGGGACTAGCGGGAGGCGGGGAGCTGTTTTTT; clone_size: .; v_call: TRBV7-9; d_call: TRBD2; j_call: TRBJ2-2
cdr3_aa: CASSDLGGYTF; cdr3_nt: TGTGCCAGCAGTGATCTAGGTGGCTACACCTTC; clone_size: .; v_call: TRBV6-4; d_call: .; j_call: TRBJ1-2
cdr3_aa: CASSPKGFSNEKLFF; cdr3_nt: TGTGCCAGCAGCCCGAAAGGTTTCTCCAATGAAAAACTGTTTTTT; clone_size: few; v_call: TRBV7-9; d_call: .; j_call: TRBJ1-4
cdr3_aa: CAGSDTALGGPDTQYF; cdr3_nt: TGTGCCGGCAGCGATACCGCTCTAGGGGGGCCAGATACGCAGTATTTT; clone_size: .; v_call: TRBV9; d_call: .; j_call: TRBJ2-3
cdr3_aa: CASSVGSNEQFF; cdr3_nt: TGTGCCAGCAGCGTCGGGTCCAATGAGCAGTTCTTC; clone_size: .; v_call: TRBV9; d_call: .; j_call: TRBJ2-1
cdr3_aa: CASSGSGSPAGELFF; cdr3_nt: TGTGCCAGCAGCGGGAGCGGGTCCCCAGCCGGGGAGCTGTTTTTT; clone_size: .; v_call: TRBV9; d_call: .; j_call: TRBJ2-2
cdr3_aa: CASSQPLTGPGELFF; cdr3_nt: TGCGCCAGCAGTCAACCTCTGACCGGACCCGGGGAGCTGTTTTTT; clone_size: once; v_call: TRBV23-1; d_call: .; j_call: TRBJ2-2
cdr3_aa: CASQTGGGETQYF; cdr3_nt: TGTGCCAGCCAAACAGGGGGCGGGGAGACCCAGTACTTC; clone_size: .; v_call: TRBV6-6; d_call: TRBD1; j_call: TRBJ2-5
cdr3_aa: CASSYSGGREQYF; cdr3_nt: TGTGCCAGCAGTTACTCTGGCGGCCGCGAGCAGTACTTC; clone_size: .; v_call: TRBV6-5; d_call: .; j_call: TRBJ2-7
cdr3_aa: CASSKYQGSSYNEQFF; cdr3_nt: TGTGCCAGCAGTAAATACCAGGGTTCGTCCTACAATGAGCAGTTCTTC; clone_size: .; v_call: TRBV28; d_call: .; j_call: TRBJ2-1
cdr3_aa: CASSAVIGGNQETQYF; cdr3_nt: TGTGCCAGCAGCGCGGTTATCGGGGGGAACCAAGAGACCCAGTACTTC; clone_size: .; v_call: TRBV5-4; d_call: TRBD2; j_call: TRBJ2-5
cdr3_aa: CASSLYRGGYTEAFF; cdr3_nt: TGTGCCAGCAGTTTATATCGGGGCGGATACACTGAAGCTTTCTTT; clone_size: .; v_call: TRBV27; d_call: .; j_call: TRBJ1-1
cdr3_aa: CASSLGQYLREQYF; cdr3_nt: TGTGCCAGCAGCTTGGGACAGTACCTTCGTGAGCAGTACTTC; clone_size: .; v_call: TRBV5-6; d_call: .; j_call: TRBJ2-7
cdr3_aa: CASSVGQETQYF; cdr3_nt: TGTGCCAGTAGTGTAGGTCAAGAGACCCAGTACTTC; clone_size: few; v_call: TRBV19; d_call: .; j_call: TRBJ2-5
cdr3_aa: CASSFDRLSSGNTIYF; cdr3_nt: TGTGCCAGCAGCTTTGACAGGCTTAGCTCTGGAAACACCATATATTTT; clone_size: .; v_call: TRBV5-6; d_call: .; j_call: TRBJ1-3
cdr3_aa: CASSQDVGQGNTEAFF; cdr3_nt: TGCGCCAGCAGCCAAGATGTTGGGCAGGGGAACACTGAAGCTTTCTTT; clone_size: large; v_call: TRBV4-3; d_call: .; j_call: TRBJ1-1
cdr3_aa: CAISQTETGRYTEAFF; cdr3_nt: TGTGCCATCAGCCAAACCGAGACAGGGAGATACACTGAAGCTTTCTTT; clone_size: .; v_call: TRBV10-3; d_call: TRBD1; j_call: TRBJ1-1
cdr3_aa: CASSEPKDRVVGNEQFF; cdr3_nt: TGTGCCAGCAGTGAACCCAAGGACAGGGTGGTTGGGAATGAGCAGTTCTTC; clone_size: .; v_call: TRBV2; d_call: TRBD1; j_call: TRBJ2-1
cdr3_aa: CSARAHTEAFF; cdr3_nt: TGCAGTGCTCGAGCCCACACTGAAGCTTTCTTT; clone_size: few; v_call: TRBV20-1; d_call: .; j_call: TRBJ1-1
cdr3_aa: CASSGGTSGFNEQFF; cdr3_nt: TGTGCCAGCAGTGGGGGGACTAGCGGGTTTAATGAGCAGTTCTTC; clone_size: .; v_call: TRBV13; d_call: TRBD2; j_call: TRBJ2-1
cdr3_aa: CASSGDRDSYNEQFF; cdr3_nt: TGTGCCAGCAGCGGGGACCGGGACAGCTACAATGAGCAGTTCTTC; clone_size: .; v_call: TRBV9; d_call: TRBD1; j_call: TRBJ2-1
cdr3_aa: CASNRGFAAPEKNSPLHF; cdr3_nt: TGTGCCAGCAACCGCGGTTTTGCAGCACCCGAGAAAAATTCACCCCTCCACTTT; clone_size: .; v_call: TRBV27; d_call: .; j_call: TRBJ1-6
cdr3_aa: CSAGNYTEAFF; cdr3_nt: TGCAGCGCGGGAAATTACACTGAAGCTTTCTTT; clone_size: few; v_call: TRBV29-1; d_call: .; j_call: TRBJ1-1
cdr3_aa: CASSLSRPEQYF; cdr3_nt: TGTGCCAGCAGTCTTAGTCGCCCCGAGCAGTACTTC; clone_size: .; v_call: TRBV28; d_call: .; j_call: TRBJ2-7
cdr3_aa: CASSLRQGGETQYF; cdr3_nt: TGTGCCAGCAGTTTACGGCAGGGTGGGGAGACCCAGTACTTC; clone_size: .; v_call: TRBV28; d_call: .; j_call: TRBJ2-5
cdr3_aa: CASSQERLDTQYF; cdr3_nt: TGTGCCAGCAGCCAAGAGCGGCTAGATACGCAGTATTTT; clone_size: .; v_call: TRBV4-2; d_call: .; j_call: TRBJ2-3
cdr3_aa: CASSSTTTTQGAKGETQYF; cdr3_nt: TGTGCCAGCAGTTCCACGACAACCACACAGGGGGCGAAGGGCGAGACCCAGTACTTC; clone_size: .; v_call: TRBV27; d_call: TRBD1; j_call: TRBJ2-5
cdr3_aa: CASSWIAGGTYEQYF; cdr3_nt: TGCGCCAGCAGCTGGATAGCGGGAGGCACCTACGAGCAGTACTTC; clone_size: .; v_call: TRBV4-1; d_call: TRBD2; j_call: TRBJ2-7
cdr3_aa: CASSLIGSTDTQYF; cdr3_nt: TGTGCCAGCAGTTTAATCGGGAGCACAGATACGCAGTATTTT; clone_size: once; v_call: TRBV28; d_call: .; j_call: TRBJ2-3
cdr3_aa: CASSPWDGYEQYF; cdr3_nt: TGCGCCAGCAGCCCATGGGACGGCTACGAGCAGTACTTC; clone_size: .; v_call: TRBV5-1; d_call: .; j_call: TRBJ2-7
cdr3_aa: CSVLQRANEQFF; cdr3_nt: TGCAGCGTCCTCCAAAGGGCCAATGAGCAGTTCTTC; clone_size: few; v_call: TRBV29-1; d_call: .; j_call: TRBJ2-1
cdr3_aa: CASSPGLGGVGEAFF; cdr3_nt: TGTGCCAGCAGCCCCGGCCTCGGTGGAGTAGGTGAAGCTTTCTTT; clone_size: .; v_call: TRBV7-3; d_call: .; j_call: TRBJ1-1
cdr3_aa: CALDTQYF; cdr3_nt: TGTGCCTTGGATACGCAGTATTTT; clone_size: .; v_call: TRBV30; d_call: .; j_call: TRBJ2-3
cdr3_aa: CASSLTGRAVDTQYF; cdr3_nt: TGTGCCAGCAGCTTGACAGGCCGCGCGGTAGATACGCAGTATTTT; clone_size: .; v_call: TRBV5-5; d_call: .; j_call: TRBJ2-3